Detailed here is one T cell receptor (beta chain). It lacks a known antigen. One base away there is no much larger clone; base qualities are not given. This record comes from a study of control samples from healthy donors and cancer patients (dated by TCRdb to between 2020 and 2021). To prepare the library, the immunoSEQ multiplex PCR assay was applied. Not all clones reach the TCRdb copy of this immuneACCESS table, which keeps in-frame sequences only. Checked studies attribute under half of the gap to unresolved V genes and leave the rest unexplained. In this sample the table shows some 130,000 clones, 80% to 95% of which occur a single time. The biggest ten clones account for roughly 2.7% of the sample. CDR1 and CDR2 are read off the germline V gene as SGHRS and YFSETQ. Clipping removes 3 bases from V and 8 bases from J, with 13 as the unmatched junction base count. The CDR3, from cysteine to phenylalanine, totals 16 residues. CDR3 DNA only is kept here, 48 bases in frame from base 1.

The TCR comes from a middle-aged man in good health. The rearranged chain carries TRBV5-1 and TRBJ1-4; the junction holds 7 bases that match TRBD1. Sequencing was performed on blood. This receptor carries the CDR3 CASSSISTGSSEKLFF. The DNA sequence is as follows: TGCGCCAGCAGCTCAATTTCGACAGGGTCAAGCGAAAAACTGTTTTTT. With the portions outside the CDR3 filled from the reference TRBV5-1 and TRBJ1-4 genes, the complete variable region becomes KAGVTQTPRYLIKTRGQQVTLSCSPISGHRSVSWYQQTPGQGLQFLFEYFSETQRNKGNFPGRFSGRQFSNSRSEMNVSTLELGDSALYLCASSSISTGSSEKLFFGSGTQLSVL.